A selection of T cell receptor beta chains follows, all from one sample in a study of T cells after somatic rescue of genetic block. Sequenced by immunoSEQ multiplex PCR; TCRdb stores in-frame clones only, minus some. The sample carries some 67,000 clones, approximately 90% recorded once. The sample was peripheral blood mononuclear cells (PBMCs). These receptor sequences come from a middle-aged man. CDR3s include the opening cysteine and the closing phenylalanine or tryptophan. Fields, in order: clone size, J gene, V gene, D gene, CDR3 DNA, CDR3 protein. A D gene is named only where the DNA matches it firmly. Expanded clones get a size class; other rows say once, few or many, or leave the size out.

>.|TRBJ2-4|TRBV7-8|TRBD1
TGTGCCAGCAGCTTTGCAAGATGGCGGGACAGGGGGTCCAAAAACATTCAGTACTTC
CASSFARWRDRGSKNIQYF
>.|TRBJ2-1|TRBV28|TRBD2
TGTGCCAGCAGTTTGCGGACTAGCGGGAGATGGGACAATGAGCAGTTCTTC
CASSLRTSGRWDNEQFF
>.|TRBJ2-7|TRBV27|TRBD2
TGTGCCAGCAGTCTTAGGGGACTAGCGTTGTACGAGCAGTACTTC
CASSLRGLALYEQYF
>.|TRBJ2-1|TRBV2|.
TGTGCCAGCAGTTGGAGAACCAGAGGACAGGCGGGAGTTCGGAACAATGAGCAGTTCTTC
CASSWRTRGQAGVRNNEQFF
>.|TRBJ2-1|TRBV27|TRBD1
TGTGCCAGCAGTCCTGGACAGGCTCGGGAGCAGTTCTTC
CASSPGQAREQFF
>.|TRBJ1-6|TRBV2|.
TGTGCCAGCAGCCAAGGCTCCAGCTCCTATAATTCACCCCTCCACTTT
CASSQGSSSYNSPLHF
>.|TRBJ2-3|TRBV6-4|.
TGTGCCAGCAGTGACGGAAAAGGCGGCACAGATACGCAGTATTTT
CASSDGKGGTDTQYF
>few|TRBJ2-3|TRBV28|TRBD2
TGTGCCAGCAGTAGACTAGCGGGAGGCATAGATACGCAGTATTTT
CASSRLAGGIDTQYF
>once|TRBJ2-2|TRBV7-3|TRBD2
TGTGCCAGCAGCTTACTAGCGGGCACCGGGGAGCTGTTTTTT
CASSLLAGTGELFF
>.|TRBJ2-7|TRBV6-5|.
TGTGCCAGCAGTTACTCCTACGGGGGTGGAGCCGAGCAGTACTTC
CASSYSYGGGAEQYF
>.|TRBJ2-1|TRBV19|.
TGTGCCGGCCGTCACGGCAGGGTTCATCATATATTCCTAGGGGCCTACAATGAGCAGTTCTTC
CAGRHGRVHHIFLGAYNEQFF
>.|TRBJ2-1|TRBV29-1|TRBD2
TGCAGCGTTCTGGGGATAGCGGGGGACCAAAATGAGCAGTTCTTC
CSVLGIAGDQNEQFF
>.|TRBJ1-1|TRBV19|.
TGTGCCAGTAAGGAGGTCCGGATGAACACTGAAGCTTTCTTT
CASKEVRMNTEAFF
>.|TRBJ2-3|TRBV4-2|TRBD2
TGTGCCAGCAGCCAAGGACTAGCGGGGGGCACAGATACGCAGTATTTT
CASSQGLAGGTDTQYF
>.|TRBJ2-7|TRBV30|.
TGTGCCTGGAGTGTCGGAGGGGGTAGCAACGAGCAGTACTTC
CAWSVGGGSNEQYF
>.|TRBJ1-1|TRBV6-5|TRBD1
TGTGCCAGCACCAAACAGGGGATGAACACTGAAGCTTTCTTT
CASTKQGMNTEAFF
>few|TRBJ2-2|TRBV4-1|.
TGCGCCAGCAGCCAAAGCCCGGGACCGGCGAACACCGGGGAGCTGTTTTTT
CASSQSPGPANTGELFF